Only a few counts were recorded for the clone carrying this T cell receptor (beta chain). The second PCR ran about 6 to 12 cycles with a sample-barcoded 5' primer and J-beta primers. No fewer than 3 million CDR3-containing paired-end reads came from each sample. TCRdb redid the calling of the 5' RACE reads with MiXCR, one entry per CDR3 protein. The table records roughly 1 million distinct CDR3 sequences, around 27% of them present only once. For every donor, a draw yielded roughly 10 milliliters of peripheral blood. The source of the sample is a study of blood T cells in healthy people across ages. J gave up 4 bases and V 5 bases, and 2 bases lay outside the gene matches. CDR1 is DFQATT and CDR2 is SNEGSKA in the germline V gene (reference sequence). CDR3 length: 13 residues. A further study also used this sample, focusing on T cells of mothers and their children. According to that study: Mothers gave over 9.5 million TCR beta CDR3 reads each, and children some 3 million each. It was related mother-child pairs that showed slightly higher overlap than unrelated pairs, without reaching significance.

The sequence came from a girl aged 2 to 10 in good health. Material for sequencing was blood. The chain uses TRBV20-1 and TRBJ1-3; the match to TRBD1 covers 10 bases. The CDR3 spells CSAQTGGGNTIYF. CDR3 in DNA: TGCAGTGCTCAGACAGGGGGCGGAAACACCATATATTTT.